The next 28 T cell receptor beta chains were all read from a single sample in a study of blood T cell repertoires in COVID-19. Repertoires were generated with immunoSEQ multiplex PCR, while TCRdb's copy carries only in-frame clones and drops some. The sample contains fewer than 200,000 clones, more than 70% of which appear only once. What was sequenced was peripheral blood. These receptors all stem from a man in his forties with active or convalescent COVID-19.

The rearrangement links TRBV19 to TRBJ1-4, with TRBD1 identical over 7 bases. The CDR3 contains 16 residues. CDR1 is LNHDA, CDR2 SQIVND, per germline (reference sequence). Trimming took 3 bases from V and 4 from J; bases not matched to a gene: 8. CDR3 region: CASSILRDRNNEKLFF. As DNA, the CDR3 is TGTGCCAGTAGTATCCTCCGGGACAGAAATAATGAAAAACTGTTTTTT. Full variable domain (rest looked up from reference TRBV19 and TRBJ1-4): DGGITQSPKYLFRKEGQNVTLSCEQNLNHDAMYWYRQDPGQGLRLIYYSQIVNDFQKGDIAEGYSVSREKKESFPLTVTSAQKNPTAFYLCASSILRDRNNEKLFFGSGTQLSVL.

This clone was seen once. The chain has TRBV6-1 and TRBJ2-7, with 11 bases identical to TRBD2. V gave up 3 bases and J gave up 5 bases; unmatched junction bases: 21. The germline V gene encodes CDR1 MNHNS and CDR2 SASEGT. There are 20 residues in the CDR3. In DNA, the CDR3 is TGTGCCAGCAGTGAGAGGCTTGTTGGCGGTACTAGCGGGAGAAGGCACGAGCAGTACTTC. It encodes CASSERLVGGTSGRRHEQYF.

This clone has just one count. V and J are TRBV7-9 and TRBJ2-1; D perhaps matches TRBD2 (6 bases). The V end lost 8 bases, the J end lost 3 bases, and 8 bases lay between the germline ends. Germline lookup yields CDR1 SEHNR and CDR2 FQNEAQ (reference sequence). This CDR3 region has 12 residues. CDR3 in DNA: TGTGCCAGCTTGGGACTCTACAATGAGCAGTTCTTC. It codes for CASLGLYNEQFF.

The rearrangement joins TRBV9 to TRBJ2-3; 13 bases are shared with TRBD2. Germline-derived CDR1 and CDR2 are SGDLS and YYNGEE. The CDR3 length is 16 residues. J was trimmed by 3 bases and V by 3 bases; bases with no gene match: 4. The CDR3 spells CASSARTSGGTDTQYF. The CDR3 DNA is TGTGCCAGCAGCGCCAGGACTAGCGGGGGAACAGATACGCAGTATTTT.

The rearrangement uses TRBV9 and TRBJ1-3; D gene ambiguous. This CDR3 contains 14 residues. CDR1 is SGDLS and CDR2 is YYNGEE in the germline V gene. V lost 3 bases to trimming and J lost 4 bases, with 11 bases between them. This CDR3 is CASSAREGGNTIYF. The CDR3, as DNA: TGTGCCAGCAGCGCCCGAGAGGGCGGAAACACCATATATTTT. The whole variable domain, filled in from reference TRBV9 and TRBJ1-3, reads DSGVTQTPKHLITATGQRVTLRCSPRSGDLSVYWYQQSLDQGLQFLIQYYNGEERAKGNILERFSAQQFPDLHSELNLSSLELGDSALYFCASSAREGGNTIYFGEGSWLTVV.

This chain connects TRBV7-6 to TRBJ2-5, with 9 nucleotides matching TRBD2. The junction had 6 bases not matched to a gene; V was cut back by 3 bases and J by 1 base. The CDR3 is 16 amino acids. Germline V CDR1 and CDR2: SGHVS, FNYEAQ. Written as DNA, the CDR3 is TGTGCCAGCAGCTTTGTGGCGGGGGGGCCCCAAGAGACCCAGTACTTC. Translation gives CASSFVAGGPQETQYF.

The gene calls are TRBV28 and TRBJ1-2, with D unclear. The CDR3 covers 11 residues. Germline V gene lookup returns CDR1 MDHEN and CDR2 SYDVKM. CDR3 in amino acids: CAIPVAGGYTF. CDR3 bases: TGTGCTATTCCCGTAGCGGGTGGCTACACCTTC.

The J gene is TRBJ2-1, the V gene TRBV19, with 12 bases fitting TRBD2. Per the germline V gene, CDR1 is LNHDA and CDR2 is SQIVND (reference sequence). The CDR3 extends over 14 amino acids. V lost 10 bases to trimming and J lost 6 bases; unmatched junction nucleotides: 7. This CDR3 is CATRLAGVSNEQFF. Written as DNA, the CDR3 is TGTGCCACCCGACTAGCGGGAGTATCCAATGAGCAGTTCTTC.

The rearrangement joins TRBV9 to TRBJ2-1; 9 bases map to TRBD2. Losses at the gene ends were 0 bases for V and 6 bases for J; bases not matched to a gene: 13. This CDR3 is built from 18 residues. CDR1 SGDLS and CDR2 YYNGEE come from the germline V gene. CDR3 residues: CASSVVPLREGWGNEQFF. The CDR3 DNA is TGTGCCAGCAGCGTAGTCCCGCTGCGGGAGGGCTGGGGCAATGAGCAGTTCTTC.

The chain employs TRBV14 and TRBJ1-2; 8 bases fit TRBD1. Per germline, CDR1 SGHDN and CDR2 FVKESK. The ends lost 4 bases at V and 5 bases at J; junction bases unmatched: 6. This CDR3 region has 14 residues. The CDR3 reads CASSRSGTGYGYTF. The CDR3 bases are TGTGCCAGCAGCCGTTCCGGGACAGGATATGGCTACACCTTC.

This chain connects TRBV3-1 (or the pseudogene TRBV3-2) to TRBJ1-1; perhaps TRBD1 as D (6 bases). V lost 4 bases, J lost 4 bases, and 10 bases lay in between. Germline V gene data show CDR1 as LGHDT and CDR2 as YNNKEL (reference sequence). The CDR3 is 13 amino acids. DNA for the CDR3: TGTGCCAGCAGCCGGACGGACAGCACTGAAGCTTTCTTT. This codes for CASSRTDSTEAFF.

About this clone itself: This sample also contains other DNA sequences that code for the same CDR3. V usage is TRBV5-1 and J usage is TRBJ1-4; TRBD1 aligns across 9 bases. With V trimmed by 2 bases and J by 0 bases, 5 bases remained unmatched. The germline gives CDR1 SGHRS, CDR2 YFSETQ. This CDR3 is built from 17 residues. The DNA of the CDR3 is TGCGCCAGCAGCTTACAGGGGGCTCGGGCAACTAATGAAAAACTGTTTTTT. As protein: CASSLQGARATNEKLFF.

The V gene is TRBV11-2, the J gene TRBJ2-1; 10 bases agree with TRBD2. This CDR3 contains 13 residues. The V gene's germline CDR1 is SGHAT and CDR2 FQNNGV. V lost 2 bases, J lost 10 bases, and 2 bases stayed unmatched. The CDR3 nucleotides read TGTGCCAGCAGCTTAATAGCGGGAGGAGAGCAGTTCTTC. Translation: CASSLIAGGEQFF.

Here the CDR3 reads CASSLARTASYEQYF. The CDR3 nucleotides are TGTGCCAGCAGCTTAGCCCGGACAGCATCCTACGAGCAGTACTTC. This sequence joins TRBV11-2 and TRBJ2-7, with a weak D call TRBD1 (6 bases). CDR3 length: 15 amino acids. The germline V gene encodes CDR1 SGHAT and CDR2 FQNNGV. Deletions cut 1 base from V and 1 base from J, with 11 bases between.

The table lists this clone with a count of one. The V and J genes are TRBV25-1 and TRBJ2-1, with D possibly TRBD2 on 6 matching bases. The CDR3 extends over 14 amino acids. CDR1 is MGHDK and CDR2 is SYGVNS in the germline V gene. The V end lost 4 bases, the J end lost 4 bases, and 11 bases lay between the germline ends. The CDR3 coding sequence is TGTGCCAGCAGTGTCTCGGAGGGTTACAATGAGCAGTTCTTC. Translated, it gives CASSVSEGYNEQFF.

The V gene is TRBV6-5, the J gene TRBJ1-5; tentatively, D is TRBD1 (5 bases). From germline, CDR1 is MNHEY and CDR2 SVGAGI. V was clipped by 8 bases and J by 2 bases, with 16 bases between them. The CDR3 is made up of 15 amino acids. The CDR3 region has the DNA TGTGCCAGCCGATCGGGGGGGACTGGCAATCAGCCCCAGCATTTT. It is translated as CASRSGGTGNQPQHF.

This chain connects TRBV5-1 to TRBJ2-7; weak D call: TRBD1 (6 bases). The CDR3 is 15 amino acids. The germline CDR1 and CDR2 sequences are SGHRS and YFSETQ. Trimming stripped 3 bases from V and 2 bases from J, with 15 bases between. In nucleotides, the CDR3 is TGCGCCAGCAGCTGGGGCAGGGGTACGACCTACGAGCAGTACTTC. Amino acid sequence: CASSWGRGTTYEQYF.

The V call is TRBV5-1, the J call TRBJ2-2; the match to TRBD1 covers 9 bases. This CDR3 contains 16 residues. Germline CDR1 and CDR2: SGHRS and YFSETQ. The V gene end was trimmed by 5 bases and the J gene end by 4 bases; junction bases not matched to a gene: 9. Here the CDR3 DNA reads TGCGCCAGCAGATCGGGACAGGGAAGTAGCACCGGGGAGCTGTTTTTT. Encoded protein: CASRSGQGSSTGELFF.

The chain recombines TRBV18 with TRBJ1-1, with TRBD1 as a possible D gene (6 bases). V lost 1 base and J 5 bases, leaving 11 bases between the germline ends. This CDR3 is 14 amino acids long. Germline V gene sequence: CDR1 KGHSH, CDR2 LQKENI. The CDR3 sequence: CASSPQGVRTEAFF. Here the CDR3 DNA reads TGTGCCAGCTCACCACAGGGGGTCCGGACTGAAGCTTTCTTT.

The chain uses TRBV9 and TRBJ2-5; D not resolved. Germline CDR1 SGDLS, CDR2 YYNGEE. This CDR3 has 12 residues. The germline V and J ends were trimmed by 0 bases and 5 bases, with 5 bases remaining between them. CDR3 sequence: CASSVDAETQYF. CDR3 nucleotides: TGTGCCAGCAGCGTAGATGCGGAGACCCAGTACTTC.

J is TRBJ2-7 and V is TRBV4-1; 7 bases are shared with TRBD2. Germline lookup yields CDR1 MGHRA and CDR2 YSYEKL. V lost 3 bases, J lost 3 bases, and 17 bases stayed unmatched. CDR3 length equals 18 residues. The DNA for the CDR3 is TGCGCCAGCAGCCAGGGACTAAGACTTAGCCCGGGGGGCTACGAGCAGTACTTC. Translating gives CASSQGLRLSPGGYEQYF.

The chain recombines TRBV10-3 with TRBJ2-3, with D possibly being TRBD2 (6 bases). The germline V and J ends were trimmed by 5 bases and 0 bases, with 15 bases remaining between them. Per the germline V gene, CDR1 is ENHRY and CDR2 is SYGVKD. The length of the CDR3 is 16 residues. CDR3 DNA: TGTGCCATCAGTCCCTGGGGGAGCGGGAGCACAGATACGCAGTATTTT. Protein product: CAISPWGSGSTDTQYF.

The V call is TRBV6-5, the J call TRBJ2-1; possibly TRBD2 for D (7 bases). The CDR3 sequence is 16 residues long. Germline values: CDR1 MNHEY, CDR2 SVGAGI. Trimming pared 0 bases from V and 7 bases from J, leaving 16 bases between. The CDR3 DNA sequence: TGTGCCAGCAGTTACTCTTCGAGGGGGGGCCAGAATGAGCAGTTCTTC. Protein product: CASSYSSRGGQNEQFF.

The chain is built from TRBV24-1 and TRBJ2-3; 14 bases line up with TRBD2. Germline-derived CDR1 and CDR2 are KGHDR and SFDVKD. There are 17 residues in the CDR3. The V and J ends lost 4 bases and 2 bases, in that order; junction bases with no gene match: 4. CDR3 in amino acids: CATSDPTSGGATDTQYF. For the CDR3, the DNA is TGTGCCACCAGTGACCCGACTAGCGGGGGGGCCACAGATACGCAGTATTTT.

This chain links TRBV19 with TRBJ2-3; no definite D call. Looked up from germline, CDR1 is LNHDA and CDR2 is SQIVND (reference sequence). Trimming shortened V by 5 bases and J by 3 bases, and 21 bases separated the two germline ends. The CDR3 is 17 residues long. CDR3 region: CASSPPPGFSRTDTQYF. The CDR3 region has the DNA TGTGCCAGTAGTCCCCCCCCCGGGTTCTCGCGGACAGATACGCAGTATTTT. The whole variable domain, remainder taken from reference TRBV19 and TRBJ2-3, is DGGITQSPKYLFRKEGQNVTLSCEQNLNHDAMYWYRQDPGQGLRLIYYSQIVNDFQKGDIAEGYSVSREKKESFPLTVTSAQKNPTAFYLCASSPPPGFSRTDTQYFGPGTRLTVL.

The rearrangement links TRBV27 to TRBJ1-6; D call uncertain. The CDR3 totals 16 residues. Germline V gene data show CDR1 as MNHEY and CDR2 as SMNVEV (reference sequence). V lost 4 bases, J lost 10 bases, and 20 bases lay in between. The CDR3 reads CASSYTPPGIGSPLHF. The CDR3 coding sequence is TGTGCCAGCAGTTATACCCCGCCGGGGATAGGGTCACCCCTCCACTTT.

The chain uses TRBV5-6 and TRBJ2-1, with TRBD1 identical over 7 bases. Germline V gene lookup returns CDR1 SGHDT and CDR2 YYEEEE. This CDR3 has 17 residues. Germline trimming cut 5 bases from V and 0 bases from J; bases unmatched to any gene: 11. The CDR3 is CASRRGLRDSSYNEQFF. The DNA for the CDR3 is TGTGCCAGCAGGAGGGGCTTGAGGGACAGCTCCTACAATGAGCAGTTCTTC.

This clone appeared a few times. This chain links TRBV6-5 with TRBJ2-1; maybe TRBD2 (5 bases). Germline V gene sequence: CDR1 MNHEY, CDR2 SVGAGI. Trimming stripped 5 bases from V and 8 bases from J, with 16 bases between. This CDR3 is 14 amino acids long. The CDR3 DNA is TGTGCCAGCAGTCTAGGAACCCCGAGGGATGAGCAGTTCTTC. It is translated as CASSLGTPRDEQFF.